What follows describes a single T cell receptor beta chain. Its target is not known. These data belong to a study of regulatory T cells in long-lasting Graves disease. Sequencing libraries for TCR beta were prepared with iRepertoire HTBI primers and Arm-PCR of CDR3 regions. TCRdb used MiXCR to reprocess the multiplex PCR reads, holding one entry per CDR3 protein. The sample yields approximately 400,000 distinct CDR3 sequences, under 25% seen once. The CDR3 runs to 14 residues. The ends lost 5 bases at V and 8 bases at J; junction bases unmatched: 10. Specified time point: persistent/refractory GD, antithyroid drugs over 5 years with positive TRAb. Scientists built the TCR library using RNA that was extracted from PBMCs. Findings and limits, study-wide: Patients whose Graves' disease persisted exhibited lower TCR diversity than those newly diagnosed.

The chain is built from TRBV12-3 or TRBV12-4 and TRBJ1-2, with TRBD1 identical over 8 bases. The clonotype originates from a female donor with Graves disease. Sequenced material: peripheral blood mononuclear cells (PBMCs), taken when the disease was refractory, from a patient treated with antithyroid drugs. As DNA, the CDR3 is TGTGCCAGCAGTCCTCGGACAGGGAAGGTCGGCTACACCTTC. This translates into CASSPRTGKVGYTF.